A single sample is the source of the 22 T cell receptor beta chains below, sequenced in a study of blood T cell repertoires in COVID-19. TCRdb keeps only in-frame clones here, not all; method: immunoSEQ multiplex PCR. The sample lists about 200,000 clones, about 85% occurring once. The sample consisted of peripheral blood. The receptors originated from a woman older than 75 with acute or convalescent COVID-19.

The chain is built from TRBV12-5 and TRBJ2-7; TRBD2 aligns across 8 bases. Germline V gene data show CDR1 as LGHNT and CDR2 as FRNRAP. Trimming took 8 bases from V and 0 from J; bases not matched to a gene: 0. The CDR3 extends over 12 amino acids. The CDR3 here is CASSGSSYEQYF. The DNA for the CDR3 is TGTGCTAGTAGCGGGAGCTCCTACGAGCAGTACTTC.

This clone appeared a few times. The rearrangement links TRBV11-2 to TRBJ2-2, with a tentative D call TRBD1 (5 bases). Deletions cut 3 bases from V and 0 bases from J, with 8 bases between. Germline loops: CDR1 SGHAT, CDR2 FQNNGV. The length of the CDR3 is 15 residues. The CDR3, as DNA: TGTGCCAGCAGCTTGACAGCTACGAACACCGGGGAGCTGTTTTTT. It yields the protein CASSLTATNTGELFF.

The V gene is TRBV6-5, the J gene TRBJ2-4; TRBD2 aligns across 7 bases. Germline V lookup: CDR1 MNHEY, CDR2 SVGAGI. This CDR3 has 14 residues. Losses at the gene ends were 2 bases for V and 7 bases for J; bases not matched to a gene: 5. The CDR3 nucleotides read TGTGCCAGCAGTTACGGGCAGGGAGGGAACATTCAGTACTTC. As protein: CASSYGQGGNIQYF.

This clone was recorded at least ten times. V usage is TRBV4-1 and J usage is TRBJ2-7; 12 nucleotides line up with TRBD2. The V segment lost 0 bases and the J segment 2 bases; nucleotides outside the gene matches: 2. The CDR3 contains 16 residues. In germline, CDR1 is MGHRA, CDR2 YSYEKL. DNA of the CDR3: TGCGCCAGCAGCCAAGATCCTAGCGGGAGGGCCTACGAGCAGTACTTC. It encodes CASSQDPSGRAYEQYF.

In its sample, this clone was seen once. The chain employs TRBV24-1 and TRBJ2-5; TRBD2 matches at 8 bases. Germline assignment: CDR1 KGHDR and CDR2 SFDVKD. This CDR3 region has 14 residues. V trimming: 3 bases; J trimming: 4 bases; junction bases outside the gene matches: 3. The CDR3 nucleotides are TGTGCCACCAGTGATAGCGGGAGAGGAGAGACCCAGTACTTC. Translation: CATSDSGRGETQYF.

The genes are TRBV2 and TRBJ1-1; D is undetermined. V was clipped by 1 base and J by 2 bases, with 8 bases between them. The V gene's germline CDR1 is SNHLY and CDR2 FYNNEI. The CDR3 is 14 residues long. The DNA of the CDR3 is TGTGCCAGCAGTGAAGTCCGGGGAAACACTGAAGCTTTCTTT. Translated, it gives CASSEVRGNTEAFF.

The chain employs TRBV11-2 and TRBJ2-3; 9 bases map to TRBD2. The CDR3 extends over 17 amino acids. In germline, CDR1 is SGHAT, CDR2 FQNNGV. The V gene end was trimmed by 5 bases and the J gene end by 1 base; junction bases not matched to a gene: 10. Here the CDR3 reads CASSQGLARLRTDTQYF. For the CDR3, the DNA is TGTGCCAGCAGCCAAGGACTAGCGAGGCTCCGCACAGATACGCAGTATTTT. Supplemented by reference TRBV11-2 and TRBJ2-3, the full variable domain reads EAGVAQSPRYKIIEKRQSVAFWCNPISGHATLYWYQQILGQGPKLLIQFQNNGVVDDSQLPKDRFSAERLKGVDSTLKIQPAKLEDSAVYLCASSQGLARLRTDTQYFGPGTRLTVL.

The chain carries TRBV2 and TRBJ2-3; 11 bases fit TRBD2. Per germline, CDR1 SNHLY and CDR2 FYNNEI. Trimming took 7 bases from V and 4 from J; bases not matched to a gene: 7. The CDR3 runs 15 residues. The CDR3: CASKTSGKNADTQYF. The CDR3 region has the DNA TGTGCCAGCAAGACTAGCGGGAAGAACGCAGATACGCAGTATTTT.

The chain is built from TRBV29-1 and TRBJ2-1; 7 bases match TRBD2. V shed 7 bases, J shed 0 bases, and the junction held 6 bases outside the gene matches. Looked up from germline, CDR1 is SQVTM and CDR2 is ANQGSEA. The CDR3 loop spans 14 amino acids. The CDR3 loop is CSGREGNSYNEQFF. The CDR3 DNA follows: TGCAGCGGAAGGGAGGGAAACTCCTACAATGAGCAGTTCTTC.

The chain carries TRBV6-5 and TRBJ1-3; 8 bases map to TRBD1. From germline, CDR1 is MNHEY and CDR2 SVGAGI. The CDR3 sequence is 15 residues long. The trim removed 5 bases at V and 4 bases at J, leaving 7 bases unmatched. CDR3 sequence: CASSPGQGRGNTIYF. The CDR3 DNA reads TGTGCCAGCAGTCCAGGACAGGGCAGGGGAAACACCATATATTTT.

This chain joins TRBV7-2 and TRBJ2-7, with 11 bases fitting TRBD2. J was trimmed by 9 bases and V by 3 bases; bases with no gene match: 7. Germline values: CDR1 SGHTA, CDR2 FQGNSA. This CDR3 has 14 amino acids. In DNA, the CDR3 is TGTGCCAGCAGCTTGGGACTAGCGGCTAGGAGGCAGTACTTC. This sequence encodes CASSLGLAARRQYF.

The chain has TRBV29-1 and TRBJ1-1, with 7 bases matching TRBD1. The CDR3 runs 14 residues. The germline V gene encodes CDR1 SQVTM and CDR2 ANQGSEA. The ends lost 1 base at V and 6 bases at J; junction bases unmatched: 8. The DNA for the CDR3 is TGCAGCGTTGAAGGCCTAGGGCAGGGGGCTGAAGCTTTCTTT. Its translation is CSVEGLGQGAEAFF.

This clone has ten or more counts. The chain employs TRBV5-4 and TRBJ1-5; 8 bases are a match to TRBD1. Unmatched junction bases numbered 14, after V lost 4 bases and J lost 5 bases. The CDR3 is made up of 17 amino acids. CDR1 is SGHNT and CDR2 is YYREEE in the germline V gene (reference sequence). CDR3 bases: TGTGCCAGCAGCACTCGACAGGGGAGGGACGGGTATCAGCCCCAGCATTTT. It yields the protein CASSTRQGRDGYQPQHF. The variable domain in full, with the rest retrieved from reference TRBV5-4 and TRBJ1-5, is ETGVTQSPTHLIKTRGQQVTLRCSSQSGHNTVSWYQQALGQGPQFIFQYYREEENGRGNFPPRFSGLQFPNYSSELNVNALELDDSALYLCASSTRQGRDGYQPQHFGDGTRLSIL.

With respect to this clone: At the DNA level, this CDR3 is encoded by other sequences in the same sample as well. V gene TRBV7-9 combines with J gene TRBJ2-3; weak D call: TRBD1 (8 bases). The CDR3 is 15 residues long. Germline V CDR1 and CDR2: SEHNR, FQNEAQ (reference sequence). V lost 5 bases to trimming and J lost 3 bases, with 15 bases between them. CDR3 DNA sequence: TGTGCCAGCAGCCGTGACAGGGGAGGGACAGATACGCAGTATTTT. It specifies CASSRDRGGTDTQYF.

This chain joins TRBV7-2 and TRBJ2-1; TRBD2 agrees at 12 bases. Per the germline V gene, CDR1 is SGHTA and CDR2 is FQGNSA. Trimming cost V 5 bases and J 8 bases; bases outside gene matches: 13. The CDR3 consists of 17 residues. CDR3 coding DNA: TGTGCCAGCAGCACAGCCGGGACTAGCGGGTCTGGCTATGAGCAGTTCTTC. This codes for CASSTAGTSGSGYEQFF.

J is TRBJ2-2 and V is TRBV11-2, with a tentative D call TRBD2 (5 bases). Deletions cut 8 bases from V and 7 bases from J, with 14 bases between. CDR1 SGHAT and CDR2 FQNNGV come from the germline V gene. The CDR3 has 13 amino acids. CDR3 residues: CASSSLGVGELFF. In DNA, the CDR3 is TGTGCCAGCTCGTCCTTGGGAGTCGGGGAGCTGTTTTTT.

The chain has TRBV18 and TRBJ2-7, with 8 bases identical to TRBD2. The length of the CDR3 is 18 residues. Germline-derived CDR1 and CDR2 are KGHSH and LQKENI. Trimming removed 4 bases from V and 3 bases from J; junction bases left unmatched: 17. As DNA, the CDR3 is TGTGCCAGCTCACAGGGACTAGGAGTCGGGGGGAATCTCTACGAGCAGTACTTC. This codes for CASSQGLGVGGNLYEQYF.

This clone was observed a single time. CDR3 sequence reads: CSVEESEGQPQHF. Written as DNA, the CDR3 is TGCAGCGTTGAGGAGAGCGAGGGTCAGCCCCAGCATTTT. This chain connects TRBV29-1 to TRBJ1-5; D is unclear. V was pared by 3 bases and J by 6 bases, with 12 bases between. Germline V lookup: CDR1 SQVTM, CDR2 ANQGSEA. The CDR3 has 13 residues.

This sequence joins TRBV6-5 and TRBJ2-3; TRBD1 aligns across 10 bases. The germline CDR1 and CDR2 sequences are MNHEY and SVGAGI. V was clipped by 2 bases and J by 7 bases; unmatched bases: 9. CDR3 length: 16 amino acids. The CDR3 spells CASSYDLTGGKNTQYF. The CDR3 bases are TGTGCCAGCAGTTACGATCTGACAGGGGGCAAAAATACGCAGTATTTT.

This clone came up once. The J gene is TRBJ1-2, the V gene TRBV10-3, with TRBD1 as a possible D gene (5 bases). The germline V gene encodes CDR1 ENHRY and CDR2 SYGVKD. The germline V and J ends were trimmed by 4 bases and 6 bases, with 18 bases remaining between them. The CDR3 contains 15 residues. CDR3 sequence: CAISAPREGSHGYTF. The CDR3 DNA reads as TGTGCCATCAGTGCCCCTAGGGAGGGGAGCCATGGCTACACCTTC.

The rearrangement uses TRBV7-3 and TRBJ2-3; 7 nucleotides match TRBD2. The junction had 0 bases not matched to a gene; V was cut back by 3 bases and J by 0 bases. The CDR3 length is 14 residues. Germline CDR1 is SGHTA and CDR2 is FQGTGA. CDR3 region: CASSFSGSTDTQYF. The CDR3, as DNA: TGTGCCAGCAGCTTTAGCGGGAGCACAGATACGCAGTATTTT.

The J gene is TRBJ1-1, the V gene TRBV7-2, with 10 bases matching TRBD1. Per the germline V gene, CDR1 is SGHTA and CDR2 is FQGNSA. V gave up 5 bases and J gave up 4 bases; unmatched junction bases: 7. This CDR3 region has 15 residues. The CDR3 loop reads CASSTQGQGGTEAFF. CDR3 nucleotide sequence: TGTGCCAGCAGCACCCAAGGACAGGGGGGCACTGAAGCTTTCTTT.